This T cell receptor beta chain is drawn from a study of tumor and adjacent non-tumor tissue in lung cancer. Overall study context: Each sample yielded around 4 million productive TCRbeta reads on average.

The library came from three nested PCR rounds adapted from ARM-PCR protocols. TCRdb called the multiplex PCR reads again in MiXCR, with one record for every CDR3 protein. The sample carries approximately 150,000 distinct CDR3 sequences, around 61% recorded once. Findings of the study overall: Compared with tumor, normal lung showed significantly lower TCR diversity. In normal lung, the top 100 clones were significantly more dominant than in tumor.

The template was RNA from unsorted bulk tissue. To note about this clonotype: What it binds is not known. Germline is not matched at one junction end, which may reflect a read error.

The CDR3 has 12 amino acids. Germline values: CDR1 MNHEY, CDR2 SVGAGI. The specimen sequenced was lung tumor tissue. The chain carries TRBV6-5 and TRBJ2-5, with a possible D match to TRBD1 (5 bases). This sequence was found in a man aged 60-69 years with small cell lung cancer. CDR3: CANRPQGGAQYF. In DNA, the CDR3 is TGTGCCAACAGACCCCAGGGTGGTGCCCAGTATTTC.